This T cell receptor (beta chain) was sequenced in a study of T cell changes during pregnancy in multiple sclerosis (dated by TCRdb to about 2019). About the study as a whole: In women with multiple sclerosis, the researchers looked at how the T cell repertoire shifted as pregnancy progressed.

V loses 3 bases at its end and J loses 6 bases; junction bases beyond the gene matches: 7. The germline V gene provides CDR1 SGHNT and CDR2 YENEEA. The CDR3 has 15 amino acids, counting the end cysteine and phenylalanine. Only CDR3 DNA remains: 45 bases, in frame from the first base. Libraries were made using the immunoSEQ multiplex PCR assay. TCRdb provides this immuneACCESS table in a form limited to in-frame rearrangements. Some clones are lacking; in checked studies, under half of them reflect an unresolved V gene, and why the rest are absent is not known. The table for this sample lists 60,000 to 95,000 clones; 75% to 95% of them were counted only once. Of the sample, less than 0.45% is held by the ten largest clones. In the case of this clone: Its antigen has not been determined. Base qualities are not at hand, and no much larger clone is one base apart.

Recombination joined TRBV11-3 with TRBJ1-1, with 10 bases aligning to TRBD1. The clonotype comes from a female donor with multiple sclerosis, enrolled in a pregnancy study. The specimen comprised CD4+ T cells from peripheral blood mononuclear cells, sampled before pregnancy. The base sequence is TGTGCCAGCAGCTTGACAGGGGGCGGATTCTCTGAAGCTTTCTTT. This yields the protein CASSLTGGGFSEAFF.